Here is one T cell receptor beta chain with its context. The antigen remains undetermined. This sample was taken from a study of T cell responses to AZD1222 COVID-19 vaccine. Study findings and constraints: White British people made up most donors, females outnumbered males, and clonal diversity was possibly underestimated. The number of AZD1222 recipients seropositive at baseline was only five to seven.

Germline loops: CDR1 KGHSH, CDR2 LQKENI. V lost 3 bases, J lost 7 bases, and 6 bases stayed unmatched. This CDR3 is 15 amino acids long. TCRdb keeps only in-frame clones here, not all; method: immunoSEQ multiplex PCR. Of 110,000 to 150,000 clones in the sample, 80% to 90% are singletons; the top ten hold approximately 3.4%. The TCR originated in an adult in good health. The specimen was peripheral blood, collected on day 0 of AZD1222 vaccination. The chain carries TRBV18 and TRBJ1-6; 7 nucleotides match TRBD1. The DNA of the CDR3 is TGTGCCAGCTCACCCGAGCACAGGGGCAATTCACCCCTCCACTTT. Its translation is CASSPEHRGNSPLHF.